These 24 T cell receptor beta chains were sequenced from one sample in a study of CD8+CD57+ T cells in acquired aplastic anemia. Sequencing involved patients with CD8+CD57+ cell expansion previously shown by flow cytometry. TCR beta VDJ combinations and CDR3 sequences were profiled from genomic DNA. TCRdb itself ran the reads through MiXCR, one entry per CDR3 protein. Among about 150,000 distinct CDR3 sequences, roughly 49% were seen once, and the ten largest hold 10% to 15%. The sample taken for sequencing was sorted CD4+, CD8+, or CD8+CD57+ T cells (not recorded which) from PBMCs. All receptors come from a human donor with aplastic anemia.

In this sample, this clonotype turned up once. The chain uses TRBV19 and TRBJ1-4; D not resolved. Trimming pared 5 bases from V and 7 bases from J, leaving 17 bases between. The germline V gene encodes CDR1 LNHDA and CDR2 SQIVND (reference sequence). The CDR3 length is 15 residues. Written as DNA, the CDR3 is TGTGCCAGTAGTGAGCAAGGGATATGGAGTGAAAAACTGTTTTTT. Translated, it gives CASSEQGIWSEKLFF.

The chain employs TRBV2 and TRBJ2-1; TRBD2 matches at 11 bases. The V and J ends lost 3 bases and 5 bases, in that order; junction bases with no gene match: 3. Germline V gives CDR1 SNHLY, CDR2 FYNNEI. This CDR3 is 15 amino acids long. CDR3 protein: CASSETSGEDNEQFF. CDR3 sequence (DNA): TGTGCCAGCAGTGAGACTAGCGGGGAAGACAATGAGCAGTTCTTC.

CDR3 sequence: CASWKADTQYF. Here the CDR3 DNA reads TGTGCCAGCTGGAAAGCAGATACGCAGTATTTT. This chain joins TRBV27 and TRBJ2-3; no clear D gene. Per the germline V gene, CDR1 is MNHEY and CDR2 is SMNVEV (reference sequence). CDR3 length: 11 amino acids. V lost 8 bases and J lost 4, with 7 bases in between.

Relative to its sample, this clonotype is medium-sized. The chain couples TRBV7-6 to TRBJ2-3; D uncertain. From germline, CDR1 is SGHVS and CDR2 FNYEAQ. The CDR3 has 14 amino acids. Trimming took off 1 base at V and 1 base at J, with 6 bases between the two ends. The CDR3 spells CASSLDAGTDTQYF. DNA for the CDR3: TGTGCCAGCAGCTTAGACGCGGGCACAGATACGCAGTATTTT.

The V and J genes are TRBV7-2 and TRBJ2-5; no clear D. The germline V gene has CDR1 SGHTA and CDR2 FQGNSA. CDR3 length: 12 residues. Trimming took off 1 base at V and 4 bases at J, with 4 bases between the two ends. The CDR3 is CASSLVTETQYF. CDR3 DNA sequence: TGTGCCAGCAGCTTAGTTACAGAGACCCAGTACTTC.

This clonotype was recorded many times. The gene calls are TRBV2 and TRBJ2-7, with 10 bases that match TRBD1. V lost 8 bases and J lost 2; bases outside the gene matches: 3. CDR1 is SNHLY, CDR2 FYNNEI, per germline. The CDR3 extends over 13 amino acids. This CDR3 reads CASLDRGTYEQYF. CDR3 in DNA: TGTGCCAGCTTGGACAGGGGGACCTACGAGCAGTACTTC.

This clonotype was observed at least ten times. The chain uses TRBV24-1 and TRBJ2-1; 11 bases line up with TRBD1. The V gene end was trimmed by 5 bases and the J gene end by 7 bases; junction bases not matched to a gene: 6. Germline V lookup: CDR1 KGHDR, CDR2 SFDVKD. CDR3 length: 15 amino acids. This CDR3 reads CATSAWGTGGNEQFF. The CDR3 region has the DNA TGTGCCACCAGTGCCTGGGGGACAGGGGGGAATGAGCAGTTCTTC.

This clonotype was recorded a few times. This chain links TRBV12-3 or TRBV12-4 with TRBJ1-2; possibly TRBD1 for D (5 bases). The V gene lost 6 bases and the J gene lost 4 bases, with 18 bases spanning the gap. This CDR3 contains 15 residues. CDR3 loop: CASSPGTPEVYGYTF. The CDR3 DNA is TGTGCCAGCAGCCCCGGGACCCCGGAGGTCTATGGCTACACCTTC.

Turning to this clonotype: This sequence may be a read error, since a much larger clone differs from it by one base. The V and J genes are TRBV19 and TRBJ1-2; D might be TRBD1 (6 bases). The V gene lost 8 bases and the J gene lost 7 bases, with 14 bases spanning the gap. The CDR3 runs to 12 residues. The germline V gene encodes CDR1 LNHDA and CDR2 SQIVND (reference sequence). The CDR3 region is CASRVRGLGYTF. The CDR3 DNA is TGTGCCAGTCGGGTCAGGGGCCTTGGCTACACCTTC.

The chain couples TRBV7-3 to TRBJ2-5; 7 nucleotides align to TRBD2. CDR1 and CDR2 from the germline V gene are SGHTA and FQGTGA. V lost 4 bases, J lost 6 bases, and 11 bases stayed unmatched. This CDR3 spans 15 amino acids. Here the CDR3 DNA reads TGTGCCAGCAGCTCTCAGACTAGCCGGCGCCAGACCCAGTACTTC. It codes for CASSSQTSRRQTQYF. The full variable domain, its missing parts supplied by reference TRBV7-3 and TRBJ2-5, is GAGVSQTPSNKVTEKGKYVELRCDPISGHTALYWYRQSLGQGPEFLIYFQGTGAADDSGLPNDRFFAVRPEGSVSTLKIQRTERGDSAVYLCASSSQTSRRQTQYFGPGTRLLVL.

This clonotype has only one observation. The chain carries TRBV29-1 and TRBJ2-1, with 7 nucleotides matching TRBD1. Losses at the gene ends were 7 bases for V and 1 base for J; bases not matched to a gene: 7. CDR3 length equals 14 residues. CDR1 and CDR2 (germline): SQVTM, ANQGSEA. This CDR3 reads CSGDRARSYNEQFF. CDR3 in DNA: TGCAGCGGTGACAGGGCCAGGTCCTACAATGAGCAGTTCTTC.

The V gene is TRBV4-1, the J gene TRBJ1-1, with D possibly TRBD1 on 5 matching bases. The germline V gene encodes CDR1 MGHRA and CDR2 YSYEKL. Deletions cut 3 bases from V and 4 bases from J, with 15 bases between. CDR3 length equals 15 residues. The CDR3 DNA reads as TGCGCCAGCAGCCAGTTAACAGCGGGGGGCACTGAAGCTTTCTTT. Its translation: CASSQLTAGGTEAFF.

V and J are TRBV20-1 and TRBJ2-7; D is uncertain. From germline, CDR1 is DFQATT and CDR2 SNEGSKA (reference sequence). V gave up 3 bases and J gave up 0 bases, with 12 bases separating them. The CDR3 contains 14 residues. The CDR3 DNA follows: TGCAGTGCTAGGGGCGTCGATTTCTCCTACGAGCAGTACTTC. Translating gives CSARGVDFSYEQYF.

This chain connects TRBV6-2 or TRBV6-3 to TRBJ2-3; possibly TRBD2 for D (5 bases). The CDR3 runs to 15 residues. Trimming left V 0 bases short and J 2 bases short, with 9 bases between. Germline V gene lookup returns CDR1 MNHEY and CDR2 SVGEGT. CDR3: CASSYSRGHTDTQYF. The CDR3 bases are TGTGCCAGCAGTTACTCGCGAGGGCACACAGATACGCAGTATTTT.

The chain joins TRBV19 to TRBJ2-7; 10 bases agree with TRBD2. The CDR3 covers 14 residues. Losses at the gene ends were 5 bases for V and 2 bases for J; bases not matched to a gene: 3. From germline, CDR1 is LNHDA and CDR2 SQIVND (reference sequence). The CDR3 region is CASSLTSGAYEQYF. CDR3 sequence (DNA): TGTGCCAGTAGTCTCACTAGCGGGGCCTACGAGCAGTACTTC.

This clonotype was observed at least ten times. The chain links TRBV6-1 to TRBJ1-5; TRBD1 might be the D (5 bases). Trimming left V 3 bases short and J 0 bases short, with 18 bases between. The CDR3 extends over 18 amino acids. Germline V CDR1 and CDR2: MNHNS, SASEGT. CDR3 sequence: CASSEGRAGTYSNQPQHF. Here the CDR3 DNA reads TGTGCCAGCAGTGAGGGGCGGGCGGGAACTTATAGCAATCAGCCCCAGCATTTT.

The rearrangement uses TRBV11-2 and TRBJ1-6, with 12 positions matching TRBD1. V lost 3 bases and J lost 10; bases outside the gene matches: 7. This CDR3 is built from 16 residues. Germline lookup yields CDR1 SGHAT and CDR2 FQNNGV. CDR3 amino acids: CASSLVPGQGASPLHF. DNA of the CDR3: TGTGCCAGCAGCTTGGTGCCGGGACAGGGGGCGTCACCCCTCCACTTT.

The chain links TRBV10-1 to TRBJ2-3; 15 bases fit TRBD2. This CDR3 is built from 16 residues. Germline-derived CDR1 and CDR2 are WNHNN and SYGVQD (reference sequence). V gave up 4 bases and J gave up 7 bases; unmatched junction bases: 6. This chain's CDR3 is CASSGGTSGRRYTQYF. Here the CDR3 DNA reads TGCGCCAGCAGTGGGGGGACTAGCGGGAGGAGGTATACGCAGTATTTT.

About this clonotype itself: Sequence at one end of the junction differs from germline and may be a read error. The chain joins TRBV19 to TRBJ2-7, with D possibly being TRBD1 (6 bases). The germline gives CDR1 LNHDA, CDR2 SQIVND (reference sequence). This CDR3 comprises 15 residues. CDR3 DNA sequence: TGCGCCAGTAGTCTAACTTTCAGGGGTGGCTACGAGCAGTACTTC. Residues: CASSLTFRGGYEQYF.

This rearrangement joins TRBV2 to TRBJ1-1, with D possibly being TRBD1 (6 bases). The ends were cut back, 6 bases at V and 8 bases at J, with 10 bases in the middle. CDR1 is SNHLY and CDR2 is FYNNEI in the germline V gene. This CDR3 has 11 residues. The CDR3 region is CASRTGSEAFF. CDR3 in DNA: TGTGCCAGCAGGACAGGCTCCGAAGCTTTCTTT.

This clonotype was seen only a few times. The V and J genes are TRBV7-9 and TRBJ2-7; a possible D gene is TRBD2 (5 bases). Trimming pared 5 bases from V and 2 bases from J, leaving 16 bases between. The germline gives CDR1 SEHNR, CDR2 FQNEAQ (reference sequence). This CDR3 contains 15 residues. CDR3 sequence (DNA): TGTGCCAGCAGCCCACGCCGACCCGGGGCCTACGAGCAGTACTTC. Translation: CASSPRRPGAYEQYF. Supplemented by reference TRBV7-9 and TRBJ2-7, the full variable domain reads DTGVSQNPRHKITKRGQNVTFRCDPISEHNRLYWYRQTLGQGPEFLTYFQNEAQLEKSRLLSDRFSAERPKGSFSTLEIQRTEQGDSAMYLCASSPRRPGAYEQYFGPGTRLTVT.

This clonotype was recorded many times. The V call is TRBV4-1, the J call TRBJ2-7; 7 nucleotides match TRBD1. The V gene's germline CDR1 is MGHRA and CDR2 YSYEKL. The V gene end was trimmed by 1 base and the J gene end by 0 bases; junction bases not matched to a gene: 6. This CDR3 comprises 16 residues. This CDR3 is CASSQAEDRSSYEQYF. The CDR3 DNA sequence: TGCGCCAGCAGCCAAGCCGAGGACAGGAGCTCCTACGAGCAGTACTTC.

This rearrangement joins TRBV19 to TRBJ2-7; no reliable D call. Germline assignment: CDR1 LNHDA and CDR2 SQIVND (reference sequence). V lost 2 bases to trimming and J lost 0 bases, with 8 bases between them. This CDR3 contains 14 residues. DNA for the CDR3: TGTGCCAGTAGTATAAGTACTGCCTCCTACGAGCAGTACTTC. The encoded protein is CASSISTASYEQYF. The full variable domain, its missing parts supplied by reference TRBV19 and TRBJ2-7, is DGGITQSPKYLFRKEGQNVTLSCEQNLNHDAMYWYRQDPGQGLRLIYYSQIVNDFQKGDIAEGYSVSREKKESFPLTVTSAQKNPTAFYLCASSISTASYEQYFGPGTRLTVT.

This clonotype was seen a handful of times. This chain joins TRBV12-5 and TRBJ2-1; 10 bases fit TRBD2. The germline CDR1 and CDR2 sequences are LGHNT and FRNRAP. The CDR3 runs to 16 residues. With 0 bases clipped from V and 7 bases from J, the junction kept 6 bases outside the gene matches. The CDR3 reads CASGLVASGGANEQFF. CDR3 in DNA: TGTGCTAGTGGTTTGGTAGCCAGCGGGGGGGCTAATGAGCAGTTCTTC.